This T cell receptor (beta chain) was profiled in a study of T cell responses to AZD1222 COVID-19 vaccine. Sequencing was performed with immunoSEQ multiplex PCR; in TCRdb, only in-frame clones are kept and a portion is missing. The data hold 140,000 to 150,000 clones, with about 86% observed a single time. The TCR was taken from an adult who received the AZD1222 COVID-19 vaccine. The source was peripheral blood, collected 28 days after the second AZD1222 dose.

The CDR3 DNA reads as TGTGCCAGCAGCTTAGAGGGGAGGGATCAGCCCCAGCATTTT. It translates to CASSLEGRDQPQHF. The chain uses TRBV7-9 and TRBJ1-5; tentative D call: TRBD1 (5 bases). V gave up 1 base and J gave up 5 bases, with 9 bases separating them. Germline V gives CDR1 SEHNR, CDR2 FQNEAQ (reference sequence). CDR3 size: 14 residues.